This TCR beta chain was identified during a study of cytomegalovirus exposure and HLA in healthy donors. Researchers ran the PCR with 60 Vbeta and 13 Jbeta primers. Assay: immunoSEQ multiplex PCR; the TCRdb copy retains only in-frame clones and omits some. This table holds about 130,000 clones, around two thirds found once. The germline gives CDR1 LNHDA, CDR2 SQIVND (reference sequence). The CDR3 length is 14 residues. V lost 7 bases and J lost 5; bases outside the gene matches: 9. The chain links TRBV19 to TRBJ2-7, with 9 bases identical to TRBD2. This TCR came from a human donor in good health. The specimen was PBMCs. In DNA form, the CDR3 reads TGTGCCAGTACCCAAAAGGGACTAGCAAACGAGCAGTACTTC. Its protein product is CASTQKGLANEQYF.